Listed below are T cell receptor beta chains from one sample, sequenced in a study of T cells after yellow fever vaccination. TCRdb analysed the 5' RACE reads with MiXCR anew, one entry per CDR3 protein. The table lists a few hundred thousand distinct CDR3 sequences, over 10% of them singletons. Here the sequenced sample was CD4+ T cells sorted from PBMCs, taken 45 days after the yellow fever booster vaccination. Receptors originate from a man aged 30-40 years who received the YFV17D yellow fever vaccine. Each CDR3 is given with its conserved first and last residue. Each record gives: clone size, V gene, J gene, D gene, CDR3 DNA, CDR3 protein. The D gene is left open where the match is weak. Clone sizes are given selectively: once, few, many, or a class where the clone is expanded.

clone size: -
V gene: TRBV3-1
J gene: TRBJ2-7
D gene: TRBD1
CDR3 DNA: TGTGCCAGCAGCCAAGCAGTGACAGGGCCCTACGAGCAGTACTTC
CDR3 protein: CASSQAVTGPYEQYF

clone size: -
V gene: TRBV19
J gene: TRBJ2-7
D gene: -
CDR3 DNA: TGTGCCAGTAGCACTTCGGGTGGCTACGAGCAGTACTTC
CDR3 protein: CASSTSGGYEQYF

clone size: few
V gene: TRBV5-1
J gene: TRBJ2-5
D gene: TRBD2
CDR3 DNA: TGCGCCAGCAGCTTGGTAGCGGGCCGCCAAGAGACCCAGTACTTC
CDR3 protein: CASSLVAGRQETQYF

clone size: few
V gene: TRBV20-1
J gene: TRBJ1-1
D gene: TRBD1
CDR3 DNA: TGCAGTGCTAGAGATCTGGGACAGGGGGCGAACTTGAACACTGAAGCTTTCTTT
CDR3 protein: CSARDLGQGANLNTEAFF

clone size: few
V gene: TRBV20-1
J gene: TRBJ2-5
D gene: TRBD2
CDR3 DNA: TGCAGTGCTAGAGGTCGGGAGGCGTGGGAGACCCAGTACTTC
CDR3 protein: CSARGREAWETQYF

clone size: -
V gene: TRBV12-3/TRBV12-4
J gene: TRBJ1-5
D gene: -
CDR3 DNA: TGTGCCAGCAGTAGTGTGGGGGATTTCCAGCCCCAGCATTTT
CDR3 protein: CASSSVGDFQPQHF

clone size: few
V gene: TRBV6-6
J gene: TRBJ1-5
D gene: TRBD1
CDR3 DNA: TGTGCCAGCACCCGACAGGGGCGGCAGCCCCAGCATTTT
CDR3 protein: CASTRQGRQPQHF

clone size: -
V gene: TRBV29-1
J gene: TRBJ2-1
D gene: -
CDR3 DNA: TGCAGCGTTGTGGGAGATAGGGAGAAATACAATGAGCAGTTCTTC
CDR3 protein: CSVVGDREKYNEQFF

clone size: few
V gene: TRBV7-6
J gene: TRBJ2-7
D gene: -
CDR3 DNA: TGTGCCAGCAGCTTAGCAAGCTCTAGCGACTCCTACGAGCAGTACTTC
CDR3 protein: CASSLASSSDSYEQYF

clone size: -
V gene: TRBV4-1
J gene: TRBJ2-1
D gene: TRBD2
CDR3 DNA: TGCGCCAGCAGCCAAGTTAATTTAGGACTAGCTGAAAATGAGCAGTTCTTC
CDR3 protein: CASSQVNLGLAENEQFF

clone size: -
V gene: TRBV7-9
J gene: TRBJ1-1
D gene: -
CDR3 DNA: TGTGCCAGCAGCTTACGGGCGGAGAACACTGAAGCTTTCTTT
CDR3 protein: CASSLRAENTEAFF

clone size: few
V gene: TRBV5-1
J gene: TRBJ2-5
D gene: -
CDR3 DNA: TGCGCCAGCAGCTTGGGGCAGTTCCAAGAGACCCAGTACTTC
CDR3 protein: CASSLGQFQETQYF

clone size: few
V gene: TRBV5-4
J gene: TRBJ2-2
D gene: -
CDR3 DNA: TGTGCCAGCAGCTTCGATAGGGGGACCGGGGAGCTGTTTTTT
CDR3 protein: CASSFDRGTGELFF

clone size: few
V gene: TRBV6-2/TRBV6-3
J gene: TRBJ2-2
D gene: TRBD2
CDR3 DNA: TGTGCCAGCAGCTCCGGTAGCGGGAGAATCGGGGAGCTGTTTTTT
CDR3 protein: CASSSGSGRIGELFF

clone size: -
V gene: TRBV27
J gene: TRBJ2-7
D gene: TRBD2
CDR3 DNA: TGTGCCAGCAGTTTAGACGGCGGGAGGGCCTATCAGTACTTC
CDR3 protein: CASSLDGGRAYQYF

clone size: few
V gene: TRBV20-1
J gene: TRBJ1-5
D gene: TRBD1
CDR3 DNA: TGCAGTGCTACCAGGGGGGATCAGCCCCAGCATTTT
CDR3 protein: CSATRGDQPQHF

clone size: -
V gene: TRBV28
J gene: TRBJ2-1
D gene: TRBD2
CDR3 DNA: TGTGCCAGCAGTTTATCGGGGGGTCATGAGCAGTTCTTC
CDR3 protein: CASSLSGGHEQFF

clone size: many
V gene: TRBV20-1
J gene: TRBJ2-5
D gene: -
CDR3 DNA: TGCAGTGCTAGAGATTATCTGCGTCAGGAGACCCAGTACTTC
CDR3 protein: CSARDYLRQETQYF